This T cell receptor (beta chain) was observed in a study of T cell repertoires in cytomegalovirus infection. Across the study: Public TCR beta signatures marked donors with CMV infection and the matching HLA. Study-wide results and limits: Predominance within the ex vivo response was attributable to HLA-C-restricted CMV-specific TCR beta clonotypes. Cumulative public TCR beta family frequency identified carriers of CMV plus the relevant HLA.

A remark on this clonotype: Its target is unknown.

TCRdb used MiXCR to reprocess the reads, holding one entry per CDR3 protein. The repertoire holds about 360,000 distinct CDR3 sequences, with 15% to 20% as singletons. The CDR3 length is 14 residues. Germline V CDR1 and CDR2: SNHLY, FYNNEI. Trimming removed 5 bases from V and 8 bases from J, with 15 bases in between. The specimen sequenced was PBMCs. This sequence joins TRBV2 and TRBJ1-4, with D hard to call. The TCR comes from a human donor in good health (CMV status not recorded). Some clones in this sample may be carry-over from other donors' samples. The DNA of the CDR3 is TGTGCCAGCAGTTCCCGGGTAGGATCGGAAAAACTGTTTTTT. This encodes CASSSRVGSEKLFF.